A selection of T cell receptor beta chains follows, all from one sample in a study of CD8+ T cells in alopecia areata. Generated by immunoSEQ multiplex PCR, the TCRdb table keeps only in-frame clones and is missing some. Among approximately 140,000 clones listed, 40% to 50% were seen once. The sequenced material came from CD4+ T cells sorted from blood. These receptors were collected from a human donor with alopecia areata. Each CDR3 is given with its conserved first and last residue. The order of the fields is CDR3 DNA, CDR3 protein, D gene, clone size, J gene, V gene. A D gene is named only where the DNA matches it firmly. Only part of the rows carry a size: once, few, many, or a class if the clone is expanded.

DNA: TGTGCCAGCAGTTTTGCGCTTGCTCTAGCCAAAAACATTCAGTACTTC; CDR3: CASSFALALAKNIQYF; D: NA; size: NA; J: TRBJ2-4; V: TRBV28
DNA: TGCAGCGCTCGGGACTCGGGGATGAACGAGCAGTACTTC; CDR3: CSARDSGMNEQYF; D: NA; size: NA; J: TRBJ2-7; V: TRBV29-1
DNA: TGTGCCAGCAGTTTAAAGGCCACTGAAGCTTTCTTT; CDR3: CASSLKATEAFF; D: NA; size: NA; J: TRBJ1-1; V: TRBV28
DNA: TGCAGCGCTACAGGGGGAGCCAGTCCTAGCACAGATACGCAGTATTTT; CDR3: CSATGGASPSTDTQYF; D: TRBD1; size: NA; J: TRBJ2-3; V: TRBV29-1
DNA: TGTGCCAGCGCTGCAGGTTTTATAACAGATACGCAGTATTTT; CDR3: CASAAGFITDTQYF; D: NA; size: NA; J: TRBJ2-3; V: TRBV6-5
DNA: TGTGCCAGCAGCTACGGACGGAGCTCCTACAATGAGCAGTTCTTC; CDR3: CASSYGRSSYNEQFF; D: NA; size: NA; J: TRBJ2-1; V: TRBV5-6
DNA: TGTGCCAGCAGTGGGCACGGGGGACTAGCGGGAGTCTACGAGCAGTACTTC; CDR3: CASSGHGGLAGVYEQYF; D: TRBD2; size: once; J: TRBJ2-7; V: TRBV28
DNA: TGCAGCGTTGTTGGCATAAAGACCCAGTACTTC; CDR3: CSVVGIKTQYF; D: NA; size: few; J: TRBJ2-5; V: TRBV29-1
DNA: TGTGCCAGCAGTGAATACGGGTACGAGCAGTACTTC; CDR3: CASSEYGYEQYF; D: NA; size: few; J: TRBJ2-7; V: TRBV25-1
DNA: TGCAGCGTATCACAGTCAGACTATGGCTACACCTTC; CDR3: CSVSQSDYGYTF; D: NA; size: few; J: TRBJ1-2; V: TRBV29-1
DNA: TGTGCCAGCACCCCACCGGGACTAGCGGATGGTGAGCAGTTCTTC; CDR3: CASTPPGLADGEQFF; D: TRBD2; size: few; J: TRBJ2-1; V: TRBV9
DNA: TGTGCCAGCAGTACACCCGGGGGCGGGACAGGGGACACAGATACGCAGTATTTT; CDR3: CASSTPGGGTGDTDTQYF; D: TRBD1; size: NA; J: TRBJ2-3; V: TRBV28
DNA: TGCGCCAGCAGCTGGAGTGTTCAGGGGGACCAAGAGACCCAGTACTTC; CDR3: CASSWSVQGDQETQYF; D: TRBD1; size: NA; J: TRBJ2-5; V: TRBV4-1
DNA: TGCGCCAGCAGCCTCCTGACAGGGCCCATGGGCACTGAAGCTTTCTTT; CDR3: CASSLLTGPMGTEAFF; D: TRBD1; size: NA; J: TRBJ1-1; V: TRBV5-1
DNA: TGTGCCACCAGCAGGAAGTTTGGACAGGGCAACACTGAAGCTTTCTTT; CDR3: CATSRKFGQGNTEAFF; D: TRBD1; size: few; J: TRBJ1-1; V: TRBV15
DNA: TGCAGCGTTGGGGACGGAACCTACGAGCAGTACTTC; CDR3: CSVGDGTYEQYF; D: NA; size: NA; J: TRBJ2-7; V: TRBV29-1
DNA: TGCGCCAGCAGCTCCCGGACTAGTCCGGGGTACGAGCAGTACTTC; CDR3: CASSSRTSPGYEQYF; D: TRBD2; size: NA; J: TRBJ2-7; V: TRBV5-1
DNA: TGCGCCAGCAGCCAAGAGGGACAGAGGGAGACCCAGTACTTC; CDR3: CASSQEGQRETQYF; D: TRBD1; size: NA; J: TRBJ2-5; V: TRBV4-1
DNA: TGTGCCAGCAGTTACCGGTCGACAAGCAATCAGCCCCAGCATTTT; CDR3: CASSYRSTSNQPQHF; D: NA; size: NA; J: TRBJ1-5; V: TRBV6-5
DNA: TGTGCCAGCAGCTTCCCGTCCGGTATCGGGCAGTATTTT; CDR3: CASSFPSGIGQYF; D: NA; size: NA; J: TRBJ2-3; V: TRBV7-2
DNA: TGTGCCAGCACTCGGGACAGGGCCACCAATGAGCAGTTCTTC; CDR3: CASTRDRATNEQFF; D: TRBD1; size: few; J: TRBJ2-1; V: TRBV28
DNA: TGTGCCAGCAGCCTGCGGGAGGGACTGGAGACCCAGTACTTC; CDR3: CASSLREGLETQYF; D: TRBD2; size: NA; J: TRBJ2-5; V: TRBV11-3
DNA: TGTGCCAGCTCTGGGGACAGGGCGAACACCGGGGAGCTGTTTTTT; CDR3: CASSGDRANTGELFF; D: TRBD1; size: NA; J: TRBJ2-2; V: TRBV2
DNA: TGTGCCAGCAGCTTCAGATTCAACACAGATACGCAGTATTTT; CDR3: CASSFRFNTDTQYF; D: NA; size: few; J: TRBJ2-3; V: TRBV5-6